Listed below are T cell receptor beta chains from one sample, sequenced in a study of blood T cell repertoires in COVID-19. Here immunoSEQ multiplex PCR was the method, and the copy in TCRdb shows in-frame clones only, minus some. This sample has 60,000 to 95,000 clones, with more than 75% found just once. Material for sequencing was peripheral blood. These receptors came from an elderly woman with active or convalescent COVID-19. The CDR3 runs from the conserved cysteine through the conserved F or W. Fields, in order: D gene, V gene, J gene, clone size, CDR3 DNA, CDR3 protein. The D gene is left open where the match is weak. Only part of the rows carry a size: once, few, many, or a class if the clone is expanded.

D: -
V: TRBV2
J: TRBJ2-2
size: -
DNA: TGTGCCAGCAGTCCCGGACACAATTCGAACACCGGGGAGCTGTTTTTT
CDR3: CASSPGHNSNTGELFF

D: -
V: TRBV5-1
J: TRBJ1-1
size: -
DNA: TGCGCCAGCAGCTTGGGCTGGGGAGAGAGCACTGAAGCTTTCTTT
CDR3: CASSLGWGESTEAFF

D: TRBD2
V: TRBV5-5
J: TRBJ2-3
size: -
DNA: TGTGCCAGCAGCTTGGGCGGGGGGTTCACAGATACGCAGTATTTT
CDR3: CASSLGGGFTDTQYF

D: TRBD2
V: TRBV9
J: TRBJ2-3
size: -
DNA: TGTGCCAGCAGCGTAGTGTCTAGCGGGGGAGATACGCAGTATTTT
CDR3: CASSVVSSGGDTQYF

D: TRBD1
V: TRBV5-4
J: TRBJ2-2
size: -
DNA: TGTGCCAGCAGCTTAGGGGACAGGACGAACACCGGGGAGCTGTTTTTT
CDR3: CASSLGDRTNTGELFF

D: -
V: TRBV30
J: TRBJ1-6
size: -
DNA: TGTGCCTGGAGTCTCCGGGGTTTGGGAAATTCACCCCTCCACTTT
CDR3: CAWSLRGLGNSPLHF

D: TRBD1
V: TRBV20-1
J: TRBJ1-4
size: -
DNA: TGCAGTGCTAGTAATGGACAGGCGTATGGGAAACTGTTTTTT
CDR3: CSASNGQAYGKLFF

D: TRBD1
V: TRBV24-1
J: TRBJ2-2
size: -
DNA: TGTGCCACCGCGGGACAGGGGAACACCGGGGAGCTGTTTTTT
CDR3: CATAGQGNTGELFF

D: TRBD1
V: TRBV4-1
J: TRBJ1-1
size: -
DNA: TGCGCCAGCAGCCGGACTGGGACAGCCGAAGCTTTCTTT
CDR3: CASSRTGTAEAFF

D: TRBD1
V: TRBV7-9
J: TRBJ2-7
size: -
DNA: TGTGCCAGCAGCCCATCAACAGGGGGAGAGCAGTACTTC
CDR3: CASSPSTGGEQYF

D: -
V: TRBV19
J: TRBJ2-2
size: once
DNA: TGTGCCAGTAGTATAGCGGCCGGGGAGCTGTTTTTT
CDR3: CASSIAAGELFF